Listed here is a single TCR beta chain. These data come from a study of cytomegalovirus exposure and HLA in healthy donors. PCR was performed using 60 Vbeta and 13 Jbeta primers. Profiling relied on immunoSEQ multiplex PCR, and the TCRdb table lists in-frame clones only, not all of them. This sample has about 150,000 clones; nearly 85% occur once, and the top ten carry approximately 3%. The V gene's germline CDR1 is LNHNV and CDR2 YYDKDF (reference sequence). Deletions cut 5 bases from V and 2 bases from J, with 12 bases between. This CDR3 has 14 residues. Sequencing was done on a sample of PBMCs. The origin of this receptor is a male donor in good health and CMV-seronegative. J is TRBJ2-5 and V is TRBV15; maybe TRBD2 (5 bases). CDR3 in DNA: TGTGCCACCAGCGAGGGAGCAGTGCAAGAGACCCAGTACTTC. This codes for CATSEGAVQETQYF.